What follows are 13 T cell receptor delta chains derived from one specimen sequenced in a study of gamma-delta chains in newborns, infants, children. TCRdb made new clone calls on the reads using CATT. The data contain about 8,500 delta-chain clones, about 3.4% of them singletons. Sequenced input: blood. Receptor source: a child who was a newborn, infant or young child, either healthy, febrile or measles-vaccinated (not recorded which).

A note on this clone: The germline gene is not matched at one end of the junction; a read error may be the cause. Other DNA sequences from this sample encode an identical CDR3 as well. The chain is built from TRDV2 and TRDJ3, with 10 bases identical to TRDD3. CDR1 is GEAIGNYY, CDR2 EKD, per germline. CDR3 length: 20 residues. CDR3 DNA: TGTGCCTGTGACACCATACTGGGGGATGGGAGCTCCTGGGACACTCGACAGATGTTTTTC. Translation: CACDTILGDGSSWDTRQMFF.

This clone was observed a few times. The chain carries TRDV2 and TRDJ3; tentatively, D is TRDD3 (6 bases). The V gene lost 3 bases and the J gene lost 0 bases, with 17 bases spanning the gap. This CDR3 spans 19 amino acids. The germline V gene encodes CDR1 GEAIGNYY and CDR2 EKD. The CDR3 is CACDALGGRSSWDTRQMFF. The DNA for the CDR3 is TGTGCCTGTGACGCTCTTGGGGGTCGTAGCTCCTGGGACACCCGACAGATGTTTTTC.

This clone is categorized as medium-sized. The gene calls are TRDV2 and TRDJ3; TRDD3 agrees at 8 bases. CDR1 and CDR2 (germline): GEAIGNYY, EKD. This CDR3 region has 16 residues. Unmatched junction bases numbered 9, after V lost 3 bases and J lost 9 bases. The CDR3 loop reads CACDVLGGRGTRQMFF. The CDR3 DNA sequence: TGTGCCTGTGACGTACTGGGGGGCCGTGGCACCCGACAGATGTTTTTC.

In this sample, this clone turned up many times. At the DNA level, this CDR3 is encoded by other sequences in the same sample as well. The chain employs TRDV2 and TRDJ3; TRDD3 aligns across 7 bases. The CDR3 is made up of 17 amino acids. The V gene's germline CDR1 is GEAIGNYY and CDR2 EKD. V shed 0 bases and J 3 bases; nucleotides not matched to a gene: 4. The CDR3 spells CACDTVLGSWDTRQMFF. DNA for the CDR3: TGTGCCTGTGACACCGTACTGGGGAGCTGGGACACCCGACAGATGTTTTTC.

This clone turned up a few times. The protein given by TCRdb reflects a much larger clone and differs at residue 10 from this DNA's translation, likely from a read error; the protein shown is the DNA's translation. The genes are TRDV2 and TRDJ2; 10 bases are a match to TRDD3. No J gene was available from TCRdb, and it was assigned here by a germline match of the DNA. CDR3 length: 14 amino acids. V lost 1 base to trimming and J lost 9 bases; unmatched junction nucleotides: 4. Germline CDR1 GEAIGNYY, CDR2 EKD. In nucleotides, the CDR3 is TGTGCCTGTGACACGGTGGGGGATACAACACAACTCTTCTTT. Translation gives CACDTVGDTTQLFF.

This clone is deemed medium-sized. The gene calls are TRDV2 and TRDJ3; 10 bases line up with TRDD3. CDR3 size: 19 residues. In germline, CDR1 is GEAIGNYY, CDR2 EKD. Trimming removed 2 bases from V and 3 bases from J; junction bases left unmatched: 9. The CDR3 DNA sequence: TGTGCCTGTGACAGCGCCGGGGGATACGCGGGCTGGGACACCCGACAGATGTTTTTC. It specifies CACDSAGGYAGWDTRQMFF.

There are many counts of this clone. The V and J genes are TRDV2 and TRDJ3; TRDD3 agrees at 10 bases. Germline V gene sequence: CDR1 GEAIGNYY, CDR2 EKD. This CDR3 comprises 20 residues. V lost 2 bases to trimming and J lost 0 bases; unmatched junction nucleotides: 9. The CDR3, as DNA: TGTGCCTGTGACAAAGTACTGGGGGATTATAGCTCCTGGGACACCCGACAGATGTTTTTC. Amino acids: CACDKVLGDYSSWDTRQMFF.

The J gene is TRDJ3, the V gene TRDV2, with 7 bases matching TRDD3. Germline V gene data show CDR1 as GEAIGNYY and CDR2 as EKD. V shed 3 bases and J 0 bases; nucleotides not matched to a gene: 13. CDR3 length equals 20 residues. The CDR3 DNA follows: TGTGCCTGTGACGTCGCTGGGGGGACTATTAGCTCCTGGGACACCCGACAGATGTTTTTC. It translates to CACDVAGGTISSWDTRQMFF.

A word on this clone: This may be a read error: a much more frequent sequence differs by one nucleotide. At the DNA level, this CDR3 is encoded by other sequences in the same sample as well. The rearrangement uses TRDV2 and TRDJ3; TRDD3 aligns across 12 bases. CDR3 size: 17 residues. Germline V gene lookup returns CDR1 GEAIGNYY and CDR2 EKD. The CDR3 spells CACDTGGYPWDTRQMFF. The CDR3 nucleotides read TGTGCCTGCGACACTGGGGGATACCCCTGGGACACCCGACAGATGTTTTTC.

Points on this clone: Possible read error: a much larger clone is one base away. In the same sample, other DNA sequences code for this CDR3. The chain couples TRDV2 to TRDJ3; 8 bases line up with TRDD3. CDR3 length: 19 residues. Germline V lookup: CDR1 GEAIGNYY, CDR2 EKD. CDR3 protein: CACDTWGIDNSWDTRQMFF. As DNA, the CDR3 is TGTGCCTGTGACACCTGGGGGATTGACAATTCCTGGGATACCCGACAGATGTTTTTC.

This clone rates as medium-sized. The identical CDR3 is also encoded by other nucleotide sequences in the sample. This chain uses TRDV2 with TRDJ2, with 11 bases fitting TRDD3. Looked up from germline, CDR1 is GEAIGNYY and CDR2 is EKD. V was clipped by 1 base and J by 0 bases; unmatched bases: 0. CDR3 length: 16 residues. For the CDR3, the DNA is TGTGCCTGTGACACTGGGGGATACGCTTTGACAGCACAACTCTTCTTT. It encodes CACDTGGYALTAQLFF.

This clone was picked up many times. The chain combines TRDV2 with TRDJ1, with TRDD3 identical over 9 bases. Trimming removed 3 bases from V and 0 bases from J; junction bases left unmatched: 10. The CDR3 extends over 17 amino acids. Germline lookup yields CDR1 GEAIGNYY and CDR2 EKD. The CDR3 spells CACDPRTGGPYTDKLIF. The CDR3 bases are TGTGCCTGTGACCCCCGTACTGGGGGACCGTACACCGATAAACTCATCTTT.

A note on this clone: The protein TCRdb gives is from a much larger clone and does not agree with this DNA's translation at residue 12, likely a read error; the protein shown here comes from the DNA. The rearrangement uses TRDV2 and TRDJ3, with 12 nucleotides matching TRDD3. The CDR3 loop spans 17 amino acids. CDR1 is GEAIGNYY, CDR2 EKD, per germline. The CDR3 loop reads CACDILGDTWDIRQMFF. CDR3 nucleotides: TGTGCCTGTGACATACTGGGGGATACCTGGGACATCCGACAGATGTTTTTC.